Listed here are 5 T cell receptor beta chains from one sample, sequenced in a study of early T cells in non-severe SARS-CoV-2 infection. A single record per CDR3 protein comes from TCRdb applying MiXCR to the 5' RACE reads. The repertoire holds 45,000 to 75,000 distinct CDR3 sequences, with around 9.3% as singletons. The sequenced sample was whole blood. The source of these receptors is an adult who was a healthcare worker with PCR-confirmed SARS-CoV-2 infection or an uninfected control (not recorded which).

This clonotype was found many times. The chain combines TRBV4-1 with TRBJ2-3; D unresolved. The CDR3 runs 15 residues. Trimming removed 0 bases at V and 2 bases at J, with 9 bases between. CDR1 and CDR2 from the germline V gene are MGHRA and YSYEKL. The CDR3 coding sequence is TGCGCCAGCAGCCAAGAAGTCCTACCCACAGATACGCAGTATTTT. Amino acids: CASSQEVLPTDTQYF.

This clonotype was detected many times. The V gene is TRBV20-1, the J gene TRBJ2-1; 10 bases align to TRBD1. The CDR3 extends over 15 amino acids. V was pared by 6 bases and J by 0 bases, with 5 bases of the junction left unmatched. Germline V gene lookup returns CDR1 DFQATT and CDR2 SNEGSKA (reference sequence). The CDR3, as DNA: TGCAGTGCCGCTGGACAGGGGGGCTCCTACAATGAGCAGTTCTTC. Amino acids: CSAAGQGGSYNEQFF.

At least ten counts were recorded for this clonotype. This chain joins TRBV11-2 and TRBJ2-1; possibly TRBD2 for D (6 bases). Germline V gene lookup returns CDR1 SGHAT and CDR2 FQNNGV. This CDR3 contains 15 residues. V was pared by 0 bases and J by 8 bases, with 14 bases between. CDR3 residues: CASSLERLGADEQFF. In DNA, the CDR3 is TGTGCCAGCAGCTTAGAACGACTAGGAGCGGATGAGCAGTTCTTC. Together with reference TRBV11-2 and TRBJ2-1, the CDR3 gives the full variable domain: EAGVAQSPRYKIIEKRQSVAFWCNPISGHATLYWYQQILGQGPKLLIQFQNNGVVDDSQLPKDRFSAERLKGVDSTLKIQPAKLEDSAVYLCASSLERLGADEQFFGPGTRLTVL.

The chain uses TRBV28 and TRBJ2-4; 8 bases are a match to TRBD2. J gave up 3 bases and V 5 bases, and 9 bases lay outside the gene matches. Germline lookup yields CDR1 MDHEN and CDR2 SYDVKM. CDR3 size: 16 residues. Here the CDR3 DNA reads TGTGCCAGCAGTCCCGCGGGGGGCGGGGACAAAAACATTCAGTACTTC. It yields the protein CASSPAGGGDKNIQYF.

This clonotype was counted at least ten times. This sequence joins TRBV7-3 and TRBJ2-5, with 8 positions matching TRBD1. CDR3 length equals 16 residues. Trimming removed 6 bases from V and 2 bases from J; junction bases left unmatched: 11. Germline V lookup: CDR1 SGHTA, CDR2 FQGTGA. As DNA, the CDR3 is TGTGCCAGCAGATTAGGGGGACAGGCCCATCAAGAGACCCAGTACTTC. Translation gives CASRLGGQAHQETQYF.